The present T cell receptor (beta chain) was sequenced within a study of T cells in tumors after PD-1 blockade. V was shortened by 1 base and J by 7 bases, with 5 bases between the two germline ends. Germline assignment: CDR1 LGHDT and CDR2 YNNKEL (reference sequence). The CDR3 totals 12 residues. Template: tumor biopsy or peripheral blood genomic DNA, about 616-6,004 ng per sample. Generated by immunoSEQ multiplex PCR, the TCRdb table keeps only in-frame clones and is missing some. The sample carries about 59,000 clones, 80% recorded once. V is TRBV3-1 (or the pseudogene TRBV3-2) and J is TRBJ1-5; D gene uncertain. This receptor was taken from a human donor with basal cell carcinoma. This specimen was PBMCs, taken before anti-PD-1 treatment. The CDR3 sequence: CASSQGEQPQHF. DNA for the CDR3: TGTGCCAGCAGCCAAGGGGAACAGCCCCAGCATTTT.